The present T cell receptor beta chain was sequenced within a study of patients and donors after allogeneic stem cell transplantation. One entry per CDR3 protein results from TCRdb running MiXCR on the RT-PCR reads. Among some 880,000 distinct CDR3 sequences listed, about a sixth were seen once. This CDR3 comprises 15 residues. The V gene's germline CDR1 is SEHNR and CDR2 FQNEAQ (reference sequence). Trimming cost V 2 bases and J 2 bases; bases outside gene matches: 3. A few counts support this clonotype. The genes are TRBV7-9 and TRBJ1-5, with 7 bases aligning to TRBD1. This clonotype was sampled from a human donor who was either an allogeneic HSCT recipient or a stem cell or donor lymphocyte infusion donor (not recorded which). It is not recorded whose cells these are; they may come from a transplant donor. The sequencing sample was made of blood, either unsorted or a sorted T cell fraction (not recorded which). Here the CDR3 DNA reads TGTGCCAGCAGCTTAATAGGGACAGGCAATCAGCCCCAGCATTTT. Amino acids: CASSLIGTGNQPQHF. The full variable domain, with the rest looked up from reference TRBV7-9 and TRBJ1-5, is DTGVSQNPRHKITKRGQNVTFRCDPISEHNRLYWYRQTLGQGPEFLTYFQNEAQLEKSRLLSDRFSAERPKGSFSTLEIQRTEQGDSAMYLCASSLIGTGNQPQHFGDGTRLSIL.